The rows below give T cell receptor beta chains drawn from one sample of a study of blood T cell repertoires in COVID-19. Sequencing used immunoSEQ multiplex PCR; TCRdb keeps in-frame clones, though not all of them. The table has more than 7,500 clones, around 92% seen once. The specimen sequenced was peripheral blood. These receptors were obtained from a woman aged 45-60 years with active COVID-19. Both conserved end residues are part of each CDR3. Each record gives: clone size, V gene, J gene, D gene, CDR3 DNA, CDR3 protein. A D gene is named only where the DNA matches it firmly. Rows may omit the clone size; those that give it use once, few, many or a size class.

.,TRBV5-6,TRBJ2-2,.,TGTGCCAGCAGCCGGGACACGGGGGAGCTGTTTTTT,CASSRDTGELFF
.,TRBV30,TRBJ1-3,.,TGTGCCTGGAGGTTAACTGGTATCTCTGGAAACACCATATATTTT,CAWRLTGISGNTIYF
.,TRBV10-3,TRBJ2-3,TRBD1,TGTGCCATCAGTGAGGGGACAGGGGATACGCAGTATTTT,CAISEGTGDTQYF
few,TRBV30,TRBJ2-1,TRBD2,TGTGCCGGGTATAGCGGGAGGGGAGGCAATGAGCAGTTCTTC,CAGYSGRGGNEQFF
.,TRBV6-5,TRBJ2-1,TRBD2,TGTGCCAGCAGCCGGACTAGCGGCCCATTCGAGGAGCAGTTCTTC,CASSRTSGPFEEQFF
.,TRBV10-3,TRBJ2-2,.,TGTGCCATCAATGGACAGAACACCGGGGAGCTGTTTTTT,CAINGQNTGELFF
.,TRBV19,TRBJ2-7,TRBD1,TGTGCCAGTAGTCTGACAGGGGACCTCTACGAGCAGTACTTC,CASSLTGDLYEQYF
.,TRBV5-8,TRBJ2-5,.,TGTGCCAGCAGCTTGGGACTAGGGGGCGAGACCCAGTACTTC,CASSLGLGGETQYF
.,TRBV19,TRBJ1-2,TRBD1,TGTGCCAGTAGTAGGGACAGGGAGTTTTATGGCTACACCTTC,CASSRDREFYGYTF
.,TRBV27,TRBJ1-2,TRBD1,TGTGCCAGCAGTTTTCGCCAGGGGGCAAATGGCTACACCTTC,CASSFRQGANGYTF
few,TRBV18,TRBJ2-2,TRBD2,TGTGCCAGCTCACTCGAGGCGGGAGGCACCGGGGAGCTGTTTTTT,CASSLEAGGTGELFF
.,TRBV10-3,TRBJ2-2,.,TGTGCCATCACCCCCAGAGGAGGCGGGACTGTTTACACCGGGGAGCTGTTTTTT,CAITPRGGGTVYTGELFF
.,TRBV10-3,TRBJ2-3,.,TGTGCCATCAGTGAGGGACAGCCCTCCTCAGATACGCAGTATTTT,CAISEGQPSSDTQYF
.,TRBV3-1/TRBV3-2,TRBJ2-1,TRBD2,TGTGCCAGCAGCCAAGGGGGACTAGCGAGCAATGAGCAGTTCTTC,CASSQGGLASNEQFF
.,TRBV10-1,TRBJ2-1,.,TGCGCCAGCAGTGATCACGGGAGAAACTACAATGAGCAGTTCTTC,CASSDHGRNYNEQFF
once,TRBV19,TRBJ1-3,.,TGTGCCAGTAGTGCGTCAGGAAACACCATATATTTT,CASSASGNTIYF
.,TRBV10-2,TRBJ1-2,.,TGCGCCAGCAGTGAATCAGTCACGAACTATGGCTACACCTTC,CASSESVTNYGYTF
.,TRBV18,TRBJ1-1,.,TGTGCCAGCTCACCGTCTCAGGGGTATGAAGCTTTCTTT,CASSPSQGYEAFF
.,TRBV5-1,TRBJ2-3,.,TGCGCCAGCAGCCACTCGGGCGGGATGGCCACAGATACGCAGTATTTT,CASSHSGGMATDTQYF
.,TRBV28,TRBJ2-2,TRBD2,TGTGCCAGCAGCCCGGGACTAGGAGGCGGGGAGCTGTTTTTT,CASSPGLGGGELFF
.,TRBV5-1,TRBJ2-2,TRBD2,TGCGCCTCCCAGGTGGGCGGGAGCTATACCGGGGAGCTGTTTTTT,CASQVGGSYTGELFF
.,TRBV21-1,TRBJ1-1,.,TGTGCCAGCAGCATCCTAAAGGGGAGGACAGGGGCACAGAACACTGAAGCTTTCTTT,CASSILKGRTGAQNTEAFF
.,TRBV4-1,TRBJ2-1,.,TGCGCCAGCAGCCAAGATAGCCCGGACTCGGCGATTTACAATGAGCAGTTCTTC,CASSQDSPDSAIYNEQFF
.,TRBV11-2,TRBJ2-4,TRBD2,TGTGCCAGCAGCTCTAGCGGAGGAAAAAACATTCAGTACTTC,CASSSSGGKNIQYF
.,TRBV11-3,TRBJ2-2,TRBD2,TGTGCCAGCAGCCCTTCTAGCGGGAGGTCCACCGGGGAGCTGTTTTTT,CASSPSSGRSTGELFF
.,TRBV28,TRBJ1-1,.,TGTGCCAGCAGTTTATCCGACACTGAAGCCTTCTTT,CASSLSDTEAFF
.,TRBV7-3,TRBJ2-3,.,TGTGCCAGCAGCCTCGGACTCCTCACAGATACGCAGTATTTT,CASSLGLLTDTQYF
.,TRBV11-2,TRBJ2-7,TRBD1,TGTGCCAGCAGCTCATCCCGTCAGGACAGGGGGTCAGAGCAGTACTTC,CASSSSRQDRGSEQYF
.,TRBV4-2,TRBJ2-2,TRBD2,TGTGCCAGCAGCCAAGATCCCCAGCGGGAGATCGGGACCGGGGAGCTGTTTTTT,CASSQDPQREIGTGELFF
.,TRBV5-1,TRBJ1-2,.,TGCGCCAGCAGCGCCTCCGGGGGGGGCTATGGCTACACCTTC,CASSASGGGYGYTF
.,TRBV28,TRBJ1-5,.,TGTGCCAGCAGCTTCGAACGGGGCAATCAGCCCCAGCATTTT,CASSFERGNQPQHF
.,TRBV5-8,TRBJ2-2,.,TGTGCCAGCAGCTTGGGTCTCGAGACGAACACCGGGGAGCTGTTTTTT,CASSLGLETNTGELFF
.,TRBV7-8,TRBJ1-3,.,TGTGCCAGCAGCTTACTACCGGGATCCCTGACGGGAAACACCATATATTTT,CASSLLPGSLTGNTIYF
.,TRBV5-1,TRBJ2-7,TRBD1,TGCGCCAGCAGCTTGGGCCAGGGGGCCGACGAGCAGTACTTC,CASSLGQGADEQYF
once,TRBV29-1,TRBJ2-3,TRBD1,TGCAGCATCAGTGGACAGGCGAACACAGATACGCAGTATTTT,CSISGQANTDTQYF